One sample yielded the 18 T cell receptor beta chains listed below, sequenced in a study of post-analysis software for immune sequencing data. Sequencing libraries made from TCR beta cDNA carried unique molecular identifiers. MiXCR, run by TCRdb on the PCR reads, gives a single entry per CDR3 protein. The sample carries under 650,000 distinct CDR3 sequences, about 40% recorded once. General observations from the study: Compared with controls, patients had more of about 5 TRBV segments, including TRBV5-6, TRBV5-1 and TRBV20-1.

Antigens of these TCRs are unknown. The sample comprised blood. These receptors were obtained from a girl aged 10 to 17 with multiple sclerosis.

This rearrangement joins TRBV20-1 to TRBJ2-5, with 10 nucleotides matching TRBD2. Germline values: CDR1 DFQATT, CDR2 SNEGSKA (reference sequence). Losses at the gene ends were 5 bases for V and 4 bases for J; bases not matched to a gene: 7. The length of the CDR3 is 14 residues. The CDR3 protein is CSARGIAGGETQYF. The CDR3 coding sequence is TGCAGTGCTCGCGGTATAGCGGGGGGAGAGACCCAGTACTTC.

This clonotype appeared a few times. The J gene is TRBJ2-5, the V gene TRBV6-2 or TRBV6-3; D ambiguous. The DNA end is a closer match to TRBJ2-7, so the J assignment may be wrong. The CDR3 loop spans 13 amino acids. CDR1 MNHEY and CDR2 SVGEGT come from the germline V gene. CDR3 nucleotides: TGTGCCAGCAGTTACGGGGTCGCCTACGAGCAGTACTTC. Its protein product is CASSYGVAYEQYF.

The chain carries TRBV7-9 and TRBJ2-1; TRBD1 aligns across 11 bases. The CDR3 extends over 13 amino acids. Trimming cost V 5 bases and J 9 bases; bases outside gene matches: 3. Germline V gives CDR1 SEHNR, CDR2 FQNEAQ (reference sequence). The chain's CDR3 is CASSRTGGVEQFF. The CDR3 DNA reads TGTGCCAGCAGCAGGACAGGGGGCGTTGAGCAGTTCTTC. The full variable domain, completed using reference TRBV7-9 and TRBJ2-1, is DTGVSQNPRHKITKRGQNVTFRCDPISEHNRLYWYRQTLGQGPEFLTYFQNEAQLEKSRLLSDRFSAERPKGSFSTLEIQRTEQGDSAMYLCASSRTGGVEQFFGPGTRLTVL.

This clonotype was seen more than once but under ten times. This rearrangement joins TRBV6-1 to TRBJ2-1, with D possibly TRBD1 on 6 matching bases. Germline assignment: CDR1 MNHNS and CDR2 SASEGT. V was pared by 4 bases and J by 0 bases, with 7 bases between. The length of the CDR3 is 14 residues. The CDR3 sequence is CASSARGSYNEQFF. The DNA for the CDR3 is TGTGCCAGCAGTGCCAGGGGCTCCTACAATGAGCAGTTCTTC.

V gene TRBV2 combines with J gene TRBJ2-7; D perhaps matches TRBD1 (6 bases). Germline-derived CDR1 and CDR2 are SNHLY and FYNNEI. This CDR3 is built from 16 residues. V lost 3 bases to trimming and J lost 6 bases, with 21 bases between them. CDR3: CASSDGGRGSGLEQYF. The CDR3 DNA sequence: TGTGCCAGCAGTGACGGAGGTAGGGGGTCCGGGCTCGAGCAGTACTTC. Filled out from reference TRBV2 and TRBJ2-7, the complete variable domain reads EPEVTQTPSHQVTQMGQEVILRCVPISNHLYFYWYRQILGQKVEFLVSFYNNEISEKSEIFDDQFSVERPDGSNFTLKIRSTKLEDSAMYFCASSDGGRGSGLEQYFGPGTRLTVT.

The chain carries TRBV7-9 and TRBJ2-5; 9 bases are shared with TRBD2. J lost 0 bases, V lost 0 bases, and 8 bases had no gene match. CDR3 length equals 18 residues. The germline V gene has CDR1 SEHNR and CDR2 FQNEAQ (reference sequence). DNA for the CDR3: TGTGCCAGCAGCTTAGCGCTGGGACTAGCCTTGTACCAAGAGACCCAGTACTTC. It translates to CASSLALGLALYQETQYF.

This clonotype was counted only a few times. The V gene is TRBV10-3, the J gene TRBJ1-2; D remains ambiguous. V gave up 7 bases and J gave up 3 bases, with 12 bases separating them. From germline, CDR1 is ENHRY and CDR2 SYGVKD. There are 13 residues in the CDR3. For the CDR3, the DNA is TGTGCCATCAAGGACGGCCGCGACTATGGCTACACCTTC. It encodes CAIKDGRDYGYTF.

Only a few counts were recorded for this clonotype. This chain joins TRBV12-3 or TRBV12-4 and TRBJ2-7, with 7 bases that match TRBD1. CDR3 length equals 15 residues. Trimming at V came to 5 bases and at J to 0 bases, leaving 7 bases not matched to a gene. This CDR3 reads CASSPDRASSYEQYF. In DNA form, the CDR3 reads TGTGCCAGCAGTCCCGACAGGGCCTCCTCCTACGAGCAGTACTTC.

This rearrangement joins TRBV5-1 to TRBJ2-1, with D perhaps matching TRBD1 (5 bases). The germline V and J ends were trimmed by 4 bases and 2 bases, with 13 bases remaining between them. CDR3 size: 15 residues. Germline V lookup: CDR1 SGHRS, CDR2 YFSETQ. The CDR3 region is CASSLGVFAYNEQFF. As DNA, the CDR3 is TGCGCCAGCAGCCTAGGGGTTTTTGCCTACAATGAGCAGTTCTTC.

The chain links TRBV12-3 or TRBV12-4 to TRBJ1-6, with 7 bases aligning to TRBD1. The junction had 9 bases not matched to a gene; V was cut back by 6 bases and J by 7 bases. CDR3 length: 15 residues. The DNA for the CDR3 is TGTGCCAGCAGACTCCGGACAGGCCGAAATTCACCCCTCCACTTT. Its protein is CASRLRTGRNSPLHF.

This clonotype occurred a few times. The rearrangement links TRBV6-6 to TRBJ2-7, with a tentative D call TRBD2 (5 bases). V lost 10 bases to trimming and J lost 2 bases, with 24 bases between them. Germline assignment: CDR1 MNHNY and CDR2 SVGAGI (reference sequence). The CDR3 is 16 amino acids. CDR3 in DNA: TGTGCCACTACCCCCGGGGTAGGAGCGCGACCCTACGAGCAGTACTTC. It codes for CATTPGVGARPYEQYF.

The J gene is TRBJ1-1, the V gene TRBV6-2 or TRBV6-3; 8 bases are a match to TRBD1. Germline loops: CDR1 MNHEY, CDR2 SVGEGT. The junction had 8 bases not matched to a gene; V was cut back by 2 bases and J by 3 bases. The CDR3 totals 16 residues. The CDR3 is CASSYLQGADDTEAFF. The CDR3 DNA reads TGTGCCAGCAGTTACCTCCAGGGGGCCGATGACACTGAAGCTTTCTTT.

Regarding this clonotype: An end of the junction does not agree with germline; a read error may underlie this. V gene TRBV3-1 combines with J gene TRBJ2-5; TRBD2 agrees at 11 bases. The germline V gene encodes CDR1 LGHDT and CDR2 YNNKEL (reference sequence). The CDR3 spans 15 residues. For the CDR3, the DNA is TGTGCCAGCAACCAAGCTAGCGGGAGGCAAGAGACCCAGTACTTC. This sequence encodes CASNQASGRQETQYF.

This clonotype turned up a few times. V usage is TRBV6-5 and J usage is TRBJ1-5; the D is unclear. The CDR3 covers 14 residues. CDR1 and CDR2 from the germline V gene are MNHEY and SVGAGI. V was trimmed by 8 bases and J by 4 bases, leaving 15 bases between them. In DNA form, the CDR3 reads TGTGCCAGCGCCCCGGGAGGTGGTAATCAGCCCCAGCATTTT. It encodes CASAPGGGNQPQHF.

As regards this clonotype: The junction and the germline gene differ at one end; a read error may be behind it. This chain connects TRBV7-9 to TRBJ1-6; D gene unclear. This CDR3 region has 16 residues. The germline V gene encodes CDR1 SEHNR and CDR2 FQNEAQ (reference sequence). The CDR3 coding sequence is TGTGCCAGCAGCCCAAGACTCGAAGGGATTAATTCATCCCTCCACTTT. Translating gives CASSPRLEGINSSLHF.

As regards this clonotype: Germline and junction disagree at one end, which may indicate a read error. DNA of the CDR3: TGTGTCAGCAGCTTACTCGGGGGAAAAGAGACCCAGTACTTC. This gives the protein CVSSLLGGKETQYF. The rearrangement links TRBV7-2 to TRBJ2-5, with D maybe TRBD2 (6 bases). Germline assignment: CDR1 SGHTA and CDR2 FQGNSA. The CDR3 has 14 amino acids.

The rearrangement uses TRBV29-1 and TRBJ2-7, with D possibly matching TRBD1 (6 bases). V was trimmed by 8 bases and J by 0 bases, leaving 17 bases between them. Germline V CDR1 and CDR2: SQVTM, ANQGSEA. This CDR3 comprises 14 residues. The CDR3 nucleotides are TGCAGCACCTCAGGGGCCTCTAGCTCCTACGAGCAGTACTTC. It translates to CSTSGASSSYEQYF.

J is TRBJ2-1 and V is TRBV7-9; D is unclear. V lost 2 bases and J 9 bases, leaving 11 bases between the germline ends. CDR1 is SEHNR and CDR2 is FQNEAQ in the germline V gene (reference sequence). There are 13 residues in the CDR3. For the CDR3, the DNA is TGTGCCAGCAGCTTATTCCTAGGTGGTGAGCAGTTCTTC. This translates into CASSLFLGGEQFF.